The 3 T cell receptor beta chains listed next were all sequenced from one sample in a study of cytomegalovirus exposure and HLA in healthy donors. In the PCR, 60 Vbeta and 13 Jbeta primers were used. Method: immunoSEQ multiplex PCR; TCRdb's copy keeps in-frame clones and lacks some. The table records tens of thousands of clones, roughly 64% of them present only once. Sequenced input: PBMCs. The receptors were gathered from a man in his forties in good health and CMV-seropositive.

The V gene is TRBV4-3, the J gene TRBJ1-2; 7 nucleotides match TRBD1. The ends lost 4 bases at V and 7 bases at J; junction bases unmatched: 21. The germline V gene encodes CDR1 LGHNA and CDR2 YSLEER. The CDR3 totals 18 residues. The CDR3 DNA reads TGCGCCAGCAGCCCAGACCCACAGGGGCGAACTCAGTCTGGTGGCTACACCTTC. Amino acids: CASSPDPQGRTQSGGYTF.

CDR3 coding DNA: TGTGCCAGTAGTACCCTCGGGACACGCCGGCAGTACTTC. This codes for CASSTLGTRRQYF. The rearrangement links TRBV19 to TRBJ2-7; D possibly corresponds to TRBD1 (6 bases). From germline, CDR1 is LNHDA and CDR2 SQIVND (reference sequence). CDR3 length: 13 residues. Trimming stripped 4 bases from V and 9 bases from J, with 16 bases between.

The genes are TRBV2 and TRBJ2-2, with 8 bases identical to TRBD1. The V gene end was trimmed by 7 bases and the J gene end by 4 bases; junction bases not matched to a gene: 11. The germline gives CDR1 SNHLY, CDR2 FYNNEI. CDR3 length equals 16 residues. CDR3 nucleotides: TGTGCCAGCACGGCCCTCAGGGGGCTCGCCACCGGGGAGCTGTTTTTT. Amino acids: CASTALRGLATGELFF.